This TCR beta chain was identified in a study of human T cells and chemical hapten exposure. Looking at the study overall: Application of 0.01% DPC to the upper back was done by patch test, with a reading at 6 days. Minor volume differences among pooled libraries chiefly drove per-sample TCR yield variation. Study findings and constraints: DPC sensitization produced no change in TCRs with frequency above 1 in 1000. The presence of alopecia in the donors means their immune response may differ from healthy people's.

Via MiXCR, TCRdb re-called the RACE reads, giving one row per CDR3 protein. The sample yields some 180,000 distinct CDR3 sequences, about a fifth seen once. Specified time point: patch test 1, 2 weeks after DPC sensitization. Regarding treatment: therapeutic diphenylcyclopropenone sensitization with weekly scalp DPC. Trimming took 4 bases from V and 8 from J, leaving 3 bases between them. The CDR3 runs to 11 residues. The germline gives CDR1 SNHLY, CDR2 FYNNEI. This clonotype was counted between two and nine times. Its cognate antigen is unknown. The chain recombines TRBV2 with TRBJ1-6; D call uncertain. Sequenced here: whole blood, sampled in connection with sensitization to the hapten diphenylcyclopropenone (DPC). This TCR derives from a woman between 45 and 65 years old with alopecia areata. Some clones in this sample may be carry-over from other donors' samples. CDR3 nucleotides: TGTGCCAGCAGTGGGGATTCACCCCTCCACTTT. Translated: CASSGDSPLHF.